A selection of T cell receptor beta chains follows, all from one sample in a study of T cell responses to AZD1222 COVID-19 vaccine. Only in-frame clones appear in the TCRdb table, and some are missing; sequencing was by immunoSEQ multiplex PCR. The sample yields about 140,000 clones, more than 75% seen once. This material consisted of peripheral blood, taken 28 days after the second AZD1222 dose. The source is an adult who received the AZD1222 COVID-19 vaccine. CDR3s include the opening cysteine and the closing phenylalanine or tryptophan. A D gene is named only where the DNA matches it firmly. Size tells how often a clone was seen (once, few, many) or the class of an expanded clone, and some rows leave it out.

J gene: TRBJ1-1
D gene: TRBD1
V gene: TRBV28
clone size: .
CDR3 DNA: TGTGCCAGCAAACAAACAGGGGCTGGGGCTGAAGCTTTCTTT
CDR3 protein: CASKQTGAGAEAFF

J gene: TRBJ1-5
D gene: .
V gene: TRBV30
clone size: .
CDR3 DNA: TGTGCCTGGAGTGGGCAGATTGGCAATCAGCCCCAGCATTTT
CDR3 protein: CAWSGQIGNQPQHF

J gene: TRBJ1-4
D gene: TRBD1
V gene: TRBV2
clone size: .
CDR3 DNA: TGTGCCAGCAGGGGCTGGACAGGTGAAAAACTGTTTTTT
CDR3 protein: CASRGWTGEKLFF

J gene: TRBJ2-7
D gene: .
V gene: TRBV19
clone size: .
CDR3 DNA: TGTGCCAGTAGTTACAGGCTCACCTCCTACGAGCAGTACTTC
CDR3 protein: CASSYRLTSYEQYF

J gene: TRBJ2-1
D gene: .
V gene: TRBV19
clone size: .
CDR3 DNA: TGTGCCAGTAGTTATGTTGGGTCCTACAATGAGCAGTTCTTC
CDR3 protein: CASSYVGSYNEQFF

J gene: TRBJ1-2
D gene: TRBD1
V gene: TRBV4-3
clone size: once
CDR3 DNA: TGCGCCAGCAGCCAAGATCCATCCGGGACAGGGAGTTTAGACACCTTC
CDR3 protein: CASSQDPSGTGSLDTF

J gene: TRBJ1-1
D gene: TRBD1
V gene: TRBV28
clone size: .
CDR3 DNA: TGTGCCAGCAGTTTGGTAGGGGGCGCTAGAACTGAAGCTTTCTTT
CDR3 protein: CASSLVGGARTEAFF

J gene: TRBJ2-3
D gene: TRBD1
V gene: TRBV12-3/TRBV12-4
clone size: .
CDR3 DNA: TGTGCCAGCAGTCCAAGACAGGGGATGCAGTATTTT
CDR3 protein: CASSPRQGMQYF

J gene: TRBJ2-5
D gene: .
V gene: TRBV9
clone size: once
CDR3 DNA: TGTGCCAGCAGCGTAGAGTGGACAGAAGAGACCCAGTACTTC
CDR3 protein: CASSVEWTEETQYF

J gene: TRBJ2-2
D gene: .
V gene: TRBV14
clone size: .
CDR3 DNA: TGTGCCAGCAGCCAGCGAGGGGATTCCGGGGAGCTGTTTTTT
CDR3 protein: CASSQRGDSGELFF

J gene: TRBJ1-1
D gene: .
V gene: TRBV7-2
clone size: .
CDR3 DNA: TGTGCCAGCAGTATACAGGGTGGGGACACTGAAGCTTTCTTT
CDR3 protein: CASSIQGGDTEAFF

J gene: TRBJ2-1
D gene: .
V gene: TRBV24-1
clone size: .
CDR3 DNA: TGTGCCACCAGTGATTCAGACCGGATTTCCTACAATGAGCAGTTCTTC
CDR3 protein: CATSDSDRISYNEQFF

J gene: TRBJ1-1
D gene: .
V gene: TRBV5-4
clone size: few
CDR3 DNA: TGTGCCAGCAGCGGGGCCCAACAGGGGAACACTGAAGCTTTCTTT
CDR3 protein: CASSGAQQGNTEAFF

J gene: TRBJ2-1
D gene: .
V gene: TRBV28
clone size: once
CDR3 DNA: TGTGCCAGCAGTCCCCAGCACCGAAACCTGTGGAATGAGCAGTTCTTC
CDR3 protein: CASSPQHRNLWNEQFF

J gene: TRBJ2-2
D gene: TRBD1
V gene: TRBV27
clone size: .
CDR3 DNA: TGTGCCAGCAGTCCACAGGGGGCGATCGGGGAGCTGTTTTTT
CDR3 protein: CASSPQGAIGELFF

J gene: TRBJ2-7
D gene: .
V gene: TRBV3-1/TRBV3-2
clone size: .
CDR3 DNA: TGTGCCAGCAGCCGGGGCAGGGGCTACGAGCAGTACTTC
CDR3 protein: CASSRGRGYEQYF

J gene: TRBJ1-3
D gene: TRBD1
V gene: TRBV28
clone size: .
CDR3 DNA: TGTGCCAGCAGTCCCGGGGCAGGGGGTGGAAACACCATATATTTT
CDR3 protein: CASSPGAGGGNTIYF

J gene: TRBJ1-2
D gene: .
V gene: TRBV30
clone size: .
CDR3 DNA: TGTGCCTGGAGTACAAATGGGGGGCGCAGCTATGGCTACACCTTC
CDR3 protein: CAWSTNGGRSYGYTF

J gene: TRBJ2-2
D gene: .
V gene: TRBV19
clone size: .
CDR3 DNA: TGTGCCAGTAGTATACCGACAACGTACAACACCGGGGAGCTGTTTTTT
CDR3 protein: CASSIPTTYNTGELFF

J gene: TRBJ1-1
D gene: .
V gene: TRBV6-5
clone size: once
CDR3 DNA: TGTGCCAGCAGTTACTCGGGTTCAGAGAACACTGAAGCTTTCTTT
CDR3 protein: CASSYSGSENTEAFF

J gene: TRBJ1-5
D gene: .
V gene: TRBV6-2/TRBV6-3
clone size: .
CDR3 DNA: TGTGCCAGCAGTTACTCGGGGGGTTCCCAGCCCCAGCATTTT
CDR3 protein: CASSYSGGSQPQHF

J gene: TRBJ2-3
D gene: .
V gene: TRBV7-9
clone size: .
CDR3 DNA: TGTGCCAGCAGCCCCACTACAGGGTTGGGAGATACGCAGTATTTT
CDR3 protein: CASSPTTGLGDTQYF

J gene: TRBJ1-5
D gene: TRBD1
V gene: TRBV30
clone size: .
CDR3 DNA: TGTGCCTGGGGGACAGGGGTTCATAGCAATCAGCCCCAGCATTTT
CDR3 protein: CAWGTGVHSNQPQHF

J gene: TRBJ1-3
D gene: .
V gene: TRBV11-1
clone size: .
CDR3 DNA: TGTGCCAGCAGCTTAGGCGGGACCATATATTTT
CDR3 protein: CASSLGGTIYF

J gene: TRBJ2-3
D gene: .
V gene: TRBV7-2
clone size: few
CDR3 DNA: TGTGCCAGCAGCTTACCGGGGAACACAGATACGCAGTATTTT
CDR3 protein: CASSLPGNTDTQYF

J gene: TRBJ1-1
D gene: .
V gene: TRBV7-9
clone size: .
CDR3 DNA: TGTGCCAGCAGCTTTCAATCGAACACTGAAGCTTTCTTT
CDR3 protein: CASSFQSNTEAFF

J gene: TRBJ1-6
D gene: .
V gene: TRBV6-1
clone size: .
CDR3 DNA: TGTGCCAGCAGTGAAGCCGAGTACTCCTATAATTCACCCCTCCACTTT
CDR3 protein: CASSEAEYSYNSPLHF

J gene: TRBJ1-2
D gene: .
V gene: TRBV7-2
clone size: .
CDR3 DNA: TGTGCCAGCAGCCCGTCGGATTGGGCTTCGGGCTACACCTTC
CDR3 protein: CASSPSDWASGYTF

J gene: TRBJ1-1
D gene: .
V gene: TRBV6-4
clone size: .
CDR3 DNA: TGTGCCGCCAGCTCAGAGGGATCCTTATCTGAAGCTTTCTTT
CDR3 protein: CAASSEGSLSEAFF

J gene: TRBJ1-2
D gene: .
V gene: TRBV7-2
clone size: .
CDR3 DNA: TGTGCCAGCAGCTCCTCTCAACAGGACTATGGCTACACCTTC
CDR3 protein: CASSSSQQDYGYTF

J gene: TRBJ1-4
D gene: .
V gene: TRBV19
clone size: .
CDR3 DNA: TGTGCCAGTAGTATCTGGGGGAACGGAGAAAAACTGTTTTTT
CDR3 protein: CASSIWGNGEKLFF

J gene: TRBJ1-2
D gene: .
V gene: TRBV5-1
clone size: .
CDR3 DNA: TGCGCCAGCAGCTTGTGGGTGGGTAGAGGCTACACCTTC
CDR3 protein: CASSLWVGRGYTF

J gene: TRBJ1-5
D gene: .
V gene: TRBV28
clone size: .
CDR3 DNA: TGTGCCAGCAGCCGGGACTATCAGCCCCAGCATTTT
CDR3 protein: CASSRDYQPQHF

J gene: TRBJ1-4
D gene: TRBD1
V gene: TRBV5-1
clone size: .
CDR3 DNA: TGCGCCAGCAGCTTGGGGGACAGGGGAGTAGAAAAACTGTTTTTT
CDR3 protein: CASSLGDRGVEKLFF

J gene: TRBJ2-3
D gene: .
V gene: TRBV7-2
clone size: .
CDR3 DNA: TGTGCCAGCAGCTTCGTGACGGACCCGGGCGCAGATACGCAGTATTTT
CDR3 protein: CASSFVTDPGADTQYF

J gene: TRBJ1-6
D gene: .
V gene: TRBV12-2
clone size: .
CDR3 DNA: TGTGCAAGTCTCCCAGCCCAGGGATACAATTCACCCCTCCACTTT
CDR3 protein: CASLPAQGYNSPLHF

J gene: TRBJ2-1
D gene: TRBD1
V gene: TRBV7-2
clone size: .
CDR3 DNA: TGTGCCAGCAGCTTAGAGGGGACAGCCTACAATGAGCAGTTCTTC
CDR3 protein: CASSLEGTAYNEQFF

J gene: TRBJ2-7
D gene: .
V gene: TRBV20-1
clone size: once
CDR3 DNA: TGCAGTGCTAGGTCAGTTGGAGAGCAGTACTTC
CDR3 protein: CSARSVGEQYF

J gene: TRBJ2-1
D gene: .
V gene: TRBV6-4
clone size: .
CDR3 DNA: TGTGCCAGCAGTGACTCGACCGGGAGAAACTACAATGAGCAGTTCTTC
CDR3 protein: CASSDSTGRNYNEQFF

J gene: TRBJ1-2
D gene: TRBD1
V gene: TRBV19
clone size: .
CDR3 DNA: TGTGCCAGTAGTAGCCGGGACAGGGGTGGCTACACCTTC
CDR3 protein: CASSSRDRGGYTF

J gene: TRBJ2-6
D gene: TRBD1
V gene: TRBV3-1/TRBV3-2
clone size: .
CDR3 DNA: TGTGCCAGCAGCCTTCCTGGGGGACAGGGGGCGCCTGGGGCCAACGTCCTGACTTTC
CDR3 protein: CASSLPGGQGAPGANVLTF

J gene: TRBJ1-6
D gene: TRBD1
V gene: TRBV5-1
clone size: .
CDR3 DNA: TGCGCCAGCAGCCTGACGACAGGGACGTATAATTCACCCCTCCACTTT
CDR3 protein: CASSLTTGTYNSPLHF

J gene: TRBJ2-3
D gene: .
V gene: TRBV11-2
clone size: .
CDR3 DNA: TGTGCCAGCAGCTTAGGGGGTATCACAGATACGCAGTATTTT
CDR3 protein: CASSLGGITDTQYF

J gene: TRBJ2-5
D gene: .
V gene: TRBV5-6
clone size: .
CDR3 DNA: TGTGCCAGCGGGGGGATACAAGAGACCCAGTACTTC
CDR3 protein: CASGGIQETQYF

J gene: TRBJ2-6
D gene: .
V gene: TRBV9
clone size: .
CDR3 DNA: TGTGCCAGCAGCGTACTCAGAGCCTCTGGGGCCAACGTCCTGACTTTC
CDR3 protein: CASSVLRASGANVLTF

J gene: TRBJ2-3
D gene: .
V gene: TRBV12-3/TRBV12-4
clone size: .
CDR3 DNA: TGTGCCAGCAGTTTCACAGATACGCAGTATTTT
CDR3 protein: CASSFTDTQYF

J gene: TRBJ2-2
D gene: .
V gene: TRBV28
clone size: .
CDR3 DNA: TGTGCCAGCAGTTTAGGAAACACCGGGGAGCTGTTTTTT
CDR3 protein: CASSLGNTGELFF

J gene: TRBJ2-2
D gene: TRBD1
V gene: TRBV29-1
clone size: .
CDR3 DNA: TGCAGCGTTGCCGGACAGGCCTACACCGGGGAGCTGTTTTTT
CDR3 protein: CSVAGQAYTGELFF

J gene: TRBJ2-1
D gene: .
V gene: TRBV18
clone size: .
CDR3 DNA: TGTGCCAGCTCGCGATCCGGGTTCACCTACAATGAGCAGTTCTTC
CDR3 protein: CASSRSGFTYNEQFF

J gene: TRBJ2-7
D gene: .
V gene: TRBV5-1
clone size: .
CDR3 DNA: TGCGCCAGCAGCTTGTTACCAGGGGCCTACGAGCAGTACTTC
CDR3 protein: CASSLLPGAYEQYF

J gene: TRBJ2-2
D gene: .
V gene: TRBV2
clone size: once
CDR3 DNA: TGTGCCAGCAGTGTTGAACCCGGGGAGCTGTTTTTT
CDR3 protein: CASSVEPGELFF

J gene: TRBJ2-1
D gene: .
V gene: TRBV4-1
clone size: .
CDR3 DNA: TGCGCCAGCAGCCAAGGTACCCTAGTCGAGCGTTTGGAGCAGTTCTTC
CDR3 protein: CASSQGTLVERLEQFF

J gene: TRBJ1-5
D gene: .
V gene: TRBV2
clone size: .
CDR3 DNA: TGTGCCAGCAGTGAAATCGGTCGCATCCAGCATTTT
CDR3 protein: CASSEIGRIQHF

J gene: TRBJ1-2
D gene: TRBD1
V gene: TRBV27
clone size: .
CDR3 DNA: TGTGCCAGCAGGCCGGGACAGGGGGCCCTCTATGGCTACACCTTC
CDR3 protein: CASRPGQGALYGYTF

J gene: TRBJ1-1
D gene: .
V gene: TRBV28
clone size: .
CDR3 DNA: TGTGCCATTGGCAGGGGCCCTTTTGAAGCTTTCTTT
CDR3 protein: CAIGRGPFEAFF

J gene: TRBJ1-4
D gene: .
V gene: TRBV27
clone size: .
CDR3 DNA: TGTGCCAGCAGTTTTCTAGGTTACGACGAAAAACTGTTTTTT
CDR3 protein: CASSFLGYDEKLFF

J gene: TRBJ2-7
D gene: TRBD2
V gene: TRBV10-3
clone size: once
CDR3 DNA: TGTGCCAGCCACTCGGACAGACCGCCTAGCGGGGCCTACGAGCAGTACTTC
CDR3 protein: CASHSDRPPSGAYEQYF

J gene: TRBJ1-5
D gene: TRBD1
V gene: TRBV19
clone size: once
CDR3 DNA: TGTGCCAGTAGTTTGGACAGGGGACCAGGCAATCAGCCCCAGCATTTT
CDR3 protein: CASSLDRGPGNQPQHF

J gene: TRBJ2-3
D gene: TRBD2
V gene: TRBV7-9
clone size: .
CDR3 DNA: TGTGCCAGCAGTAAAGGTAGCGGGGGAACAGATACGCAGTATTTT
CDR3 protein: CASSKGSGGTDTQYF

J gene: TRBJ1-2
D gene: .
V gene: TRBV19
clone size: .
CDR3 DNA: TGTGCCAGTAGTATAGACCGGACAGCTCATTATGGCTACACCTTC
CDR3 protein: CASSIDRTAHYGYTF